This T cell receptor (beta chain) is drawn from a study of cytomegalovirus exposure and HLA in healthy donors. Study observations and caveats: Common viral pathogens were later found to be apparently linked to several of the most significant clusters. There were some V segments, including TRBV6-2 and TRBV6-3, excluded as indistinguishable.

The V gene's germline CDR1 is SSHAT and CDR2 FNYEAQ (reference sequence). The CDR3 length is 13 residues. 13 Jbeta primers and 60 Vbeta primers were used for the PCR. Assay: immunoSEQ multiplex PCR; the TCRdb copy retains only in-frame clones and omits some. The sample holds over 110,000 clones, under 85% seen once. This clone was seen just once. Antigen: not known. At one end the junction does not follow the germline gene, possibly because of a read error. The source of this sequence is a man between 18 and 35 years old in good health and CMV-seronegative. This sequence joins TRBV7-7 and TRBJ2-1; D is possibly TRBD2 (6 bases). Input material: PBMCs. The CDR3 DNA follows: TGTGCTAGCAGCTCGGGACTTAGAAATGAGCAGTTCTTC. It specifies CASSSGLRNEQFF.